This T cell receptor beta chain was recorded in a study of CD8 T cells in Susac syndrome. Study at large: Clinically active disease was present in six of the sequenced Susac syndrome patients. Roughly eight of these patients were in remission.

When the RNA was reverse transcribed, random hexamers were used with an input of 0.5 to 1 ug. It was immunoSEQ multiplex PCR that amplified TCR beta CDR3 across 54 Vbeta and 13 Jbeta. TCRdb re-analysed the immunoSEQ multiplex PCR reads in MiXCR, keeping a single row per CDR3 protein. Here the sample spans 150,000 to 200,000 distinct CDR3 sequences, 90% to 96% being singletons. Sequencing of TCR beta drew on CD8+ and CD4+ T cells from blood. Germline CDR1 SNHLY, CDR2 FYNNEI. With 3 bases removed from V and 2 bases from J, the gap between germline ends came to 17 bases. There are 16 residues in the CDR3.

Sequenced material: CD4+ T cells from PBMCs. The sequence was obtained from a human donor with Susac syndrome. The chain uses TRBV2 and TRBJ2-7; D possibly corresponds to TRBD1 (5 bases). CDR3 bases: TGTGCCAGCAGTGACCGGGCAGGGTTGGGTACCTACGAGCAGTACGTC. The encoded protein is CASSDRAGLGTYEQYV.